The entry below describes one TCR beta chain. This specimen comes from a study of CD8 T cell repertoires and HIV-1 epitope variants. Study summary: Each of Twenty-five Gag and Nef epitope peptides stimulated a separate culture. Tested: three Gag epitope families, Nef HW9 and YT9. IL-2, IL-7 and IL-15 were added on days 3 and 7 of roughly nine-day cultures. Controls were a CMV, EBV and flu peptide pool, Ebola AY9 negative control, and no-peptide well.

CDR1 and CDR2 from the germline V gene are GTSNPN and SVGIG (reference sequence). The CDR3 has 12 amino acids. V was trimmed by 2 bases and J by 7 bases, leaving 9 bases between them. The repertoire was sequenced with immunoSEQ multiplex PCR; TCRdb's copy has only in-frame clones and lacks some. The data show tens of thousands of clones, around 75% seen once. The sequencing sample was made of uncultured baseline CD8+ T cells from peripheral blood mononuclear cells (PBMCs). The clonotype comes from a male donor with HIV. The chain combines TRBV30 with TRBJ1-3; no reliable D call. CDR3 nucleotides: TGTGCCTGGAGTTCCCTTGGTAACACCATATATTTT. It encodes CAWSSLGNTIYF. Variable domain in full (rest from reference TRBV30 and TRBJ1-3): SQTIHQWPATLVQPVGSPLSLECTVEGTSNPNLYWYRQAAGRGLQLLFYSVGIGQISSEVPQNLSASRPQDRQFILSSKKLLLSDSGFYLCAWSSLGNTIYFGEGSWLTVV.